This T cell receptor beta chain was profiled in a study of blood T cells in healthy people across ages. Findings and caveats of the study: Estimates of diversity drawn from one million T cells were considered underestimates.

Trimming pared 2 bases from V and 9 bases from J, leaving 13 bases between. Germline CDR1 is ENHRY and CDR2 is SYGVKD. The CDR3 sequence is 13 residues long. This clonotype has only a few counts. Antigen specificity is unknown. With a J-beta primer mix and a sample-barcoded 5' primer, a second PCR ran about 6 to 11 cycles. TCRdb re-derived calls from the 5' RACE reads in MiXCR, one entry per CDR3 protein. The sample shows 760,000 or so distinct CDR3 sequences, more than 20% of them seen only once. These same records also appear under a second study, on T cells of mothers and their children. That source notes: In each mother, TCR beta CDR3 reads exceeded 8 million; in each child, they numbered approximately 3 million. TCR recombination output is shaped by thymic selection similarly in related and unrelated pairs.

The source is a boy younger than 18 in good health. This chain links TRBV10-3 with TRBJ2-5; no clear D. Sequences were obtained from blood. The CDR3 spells CAISEAERDSQYF. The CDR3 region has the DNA TGTGCCATCAGTGAGGCAGAAAGAGACTCCCAGTACTTC.